This paragraph covers one TCR beta chain sequence. Its antigen is unknown. The study drew the donors from its approximately 120-subject validation cohort, separate from the roughly 700-subject first cohort. Libraries were prepared by immunoSEQ multiplex PCR; TCRdb keeps only in-frame clonotypes and omits some of them. The table has over 70,000 clones, about 93% seen once; the top ten hold approximately 0.59%. The sample is drawn from a study of cytomegalovirus exposure and HLA in healthy donors. Overall study findings and caveats: The investigators catalogued 150 or so TCR beta chains as cytomegalovirus-associated. Testing in vitro showed a few CMV-associated chains specific for CMV antigens. Subsequent analysis found a tendency for first-cohort TCR clusters to co-occur within the 120 or so validation repertoires.

Germline CDR1 reads SGHVS; CDR2 reads FNYEAQ. The junction had 10 bases not matched to a gene; V was cut back by 5 bases and J by 7 bases. CDR3 length: 15 residues. The chain uses TRBV7-6 and TRBJ1-5; TRBD1 agrees at 8 bases. The receptor comes from a woman aged 18-29 years in good health and CMV-seronegative. What was sequenced was PBMCs. In DNA, the CDR3 is TGTGCCAGCAGCCGAGGACAGGGCTTAGGGCAGCCCCAGCATTTT. It codes for CASSRGQGLGQPQHF.